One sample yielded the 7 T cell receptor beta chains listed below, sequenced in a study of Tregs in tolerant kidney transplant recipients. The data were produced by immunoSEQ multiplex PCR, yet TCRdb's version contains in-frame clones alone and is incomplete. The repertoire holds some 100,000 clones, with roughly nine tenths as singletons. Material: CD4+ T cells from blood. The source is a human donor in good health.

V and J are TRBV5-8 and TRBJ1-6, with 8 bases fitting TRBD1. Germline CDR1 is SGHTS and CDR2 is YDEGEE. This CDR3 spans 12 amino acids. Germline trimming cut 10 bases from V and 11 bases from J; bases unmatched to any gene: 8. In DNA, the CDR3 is TGTGCCTCACGACAGGGGCTCCCACCCCTCCACTTT. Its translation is CASRQGLPPLHF.

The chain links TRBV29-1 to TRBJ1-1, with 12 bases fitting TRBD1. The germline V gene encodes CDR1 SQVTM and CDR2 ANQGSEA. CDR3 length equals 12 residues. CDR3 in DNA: TGCATCACCTGGGACAGGGGGCTGGGGGCTTTCTTT. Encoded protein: CITWDRGLGAFF.

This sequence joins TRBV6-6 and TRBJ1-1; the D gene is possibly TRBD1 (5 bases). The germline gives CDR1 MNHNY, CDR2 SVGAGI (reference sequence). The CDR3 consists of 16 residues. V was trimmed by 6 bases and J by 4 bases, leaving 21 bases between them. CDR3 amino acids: CASSPPSGSGSTEAFF. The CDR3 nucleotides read TGTGCCAGCAGCCCCCCCTCAGGGAGCGGGAGCACTGAAGCTTTCTTT.

CDR3 amino acids: CASSPRSGGSKQYF. The CDR3 DNA reads as TGTGCCAGCAGCCCTAGGAGCGGGGGTTCCAAGCAGTACTTC. The V and J genes are TRBV6-5 and TRBJ2-7; 8 bases fit TRBD2. Germline V gene lookup returns CDR1 MNHEY and CDR2 SVGAGI. V was clipped by 6 bases and J by 8 bases; unmatched bases: 12. CDR3 length equals 14 residues.

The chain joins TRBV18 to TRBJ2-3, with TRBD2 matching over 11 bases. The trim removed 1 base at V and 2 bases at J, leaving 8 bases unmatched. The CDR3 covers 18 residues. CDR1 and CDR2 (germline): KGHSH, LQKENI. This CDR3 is CASSPLASGRRATDTQYF. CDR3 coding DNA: TGTGCCAGCTCACCACTAGCTAGCGGGAGGAGGGCCACAGATACGCAGTATTTT.

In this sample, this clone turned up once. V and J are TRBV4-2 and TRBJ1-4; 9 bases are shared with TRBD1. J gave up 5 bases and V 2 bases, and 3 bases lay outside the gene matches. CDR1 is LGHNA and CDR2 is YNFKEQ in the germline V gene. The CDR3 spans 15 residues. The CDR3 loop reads CASSQQDRGNEKLFF. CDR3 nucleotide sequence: TGTGCCAGCAGCCAACAAGACAGGGGGAATGAAAAACTGTTTTTT.

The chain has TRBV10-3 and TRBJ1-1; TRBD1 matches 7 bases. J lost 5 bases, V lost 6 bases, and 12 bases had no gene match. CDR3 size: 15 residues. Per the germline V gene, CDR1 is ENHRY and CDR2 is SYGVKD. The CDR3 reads CAISLSPGGETEAFF. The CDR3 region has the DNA TGTGCCATCAGCCTGAGCCCAGGGGGAGAAACTGAAGCTTTCTTT.